This entry is about one T cell receptor beta chain. Its recognized antigen is unknown. No much larger clone exists at a distance of one base, and base qualities are not known. V ends up 2 bases short and J 0 bases short, with an unmatched junction base count of 9. Per the germline V gene, MDHEN is the CDR1 and SYDVKM is the CDR2. The CDR3 contains 18 residues, cysteine and phenylalanine counted. Only the CDR3 region is kept as DNA, spanning 54 bases read in frame from base 1. The method was the immunoSEQ multiplex PCR assay. Drawn from immuneACCESS, this table holds only the in-frame rearrangements with V and J called that TCRdb kept. Clones are partly lost; checked studies trace under half to an unresolved V gene and leave the rest unexplained. This sample gives 160,000 or so clones in total; approximately 93% of them show up just once. The ten largest clones capture around 2.5% of the sample. These data belong to a study of control samples from healthy donors and cancer patients (TCRdb year 2020).

The sequenced sample was blood. This sequence was found in a man in his fifties or sixties in good health. The chain links TRBV28 with TRBJ2-7; 11 central nucleotides agree with TRBD2. The nucleotide sequence reads as follows: TGTGCCAGCAGTTTAGCCAGGACTAGCGGGCAACCCTCCTACGAGCAGTACTTC. It encodes CASSLARTSGQPSYEQYF.